The 17 T cell receptor beta chains given below trace back to one sample, sequenced in a study of OX40 agonist ivuxolimab in advanced cancers. The assay was immunoSEQ multiplex PCR, and TCRdb's table has in-frame clones only and misses some. This table has tens of thousands of clones, 65% to 85% appearing once. The sample was CD4+ or CD8+ T cells sorted from blood, taken in a trial of the OX40 agonist ivuxolimab. These TCRs come from an adult with an advanced solid tumor such as melanoma, head and neck, liver or kidney cancer.

This rearrangement joins TRBV11-3 to TRBJ2-7; 10 positions match TRBD2. The CDR3 is 16 residues long. The germline V gene has CDR1 SGHNT and CDR2 YENEEA. Trimming cost V 0 bases and J 4 bases; bases outside gene matches: 6. The DNA for the CDR3 is TGTGCCAGCAGCTTAGAGTCCACTAGCGGGACATACGAGCAGTACTTC. Its translation is CASSLESTSGTYEQYF.

This clone has a handful of counts. The chain carries TRBV9 and TRBJ1-5; weak D call: TRBD1 (6 bases). Germline loops: CDR1 SGDLS, CDR2 YYNGEE. The CDR3 contains 15 residues. V lost 4 bases and J 4 bases, leaving 15 bases between the germline ends. CDR3 sequence: CASSRGGLNNQPQHF. The CDR3 DNA sequence: TGTGCCAGCAGCAGAGGGGGACTGAATAATCAGCCCCAGCATTTT. The full variable domain, in which reference TRBV9 and TRBJ1-5 provide the parts outside the CDR3, is DSGVTQTPKHLITATGQRVTLRCSPRSGDLSVYWYQQSLDQGLQFLIQYYNGEERAKGNILERFSAQQFPDLHSELNLSSLELGDSALYFCASSRGGLNNQPQHFGDGTRLSIL.

This clone showed up just a few times. V is TRBV7-2 and J is TRBJ1-6; no reliable D call. V shed 2 bases and J shed 8 bases, with 13 bases lying between them. Germline-derived CDR1 and CDR2 are SGHTA and FQGNSA. The CDR3 spans 15 residues. The CDR3 bases are TGTGCCAGCAGCTTATCGGGTTTCGGGTATTCACCCCTCCACTTT. It yields the protein CASSLSGFGYSPLHF.

The chain has TRBV6-5 and TRBJ2-7, with D possibly TRBD1 on 5 matching bases. The length of the CDR3 is 13 residues. CDR1 is MNHEY and CDR2 is SVGAGI in the germline V gene. V was clipped by 2 bases and J by 7 bases, with 12 bases between them. The CDR3 DNA is TGTGCCAGCAGTTACGGGGCCTCCGGAGAGCAGTACTTC. This encodes CASSYGASGEQYF.

The chain couples TRBV15 to TRBJ1-4; D unclear. CDR3 length: 14 amino acids. V dropped 0 bases and J dropped 7 bases, with 9 bases sitting between them. Germline lookup yields CDR1 LNHNV and CDR2 YYDKDF (reference sequence). As DNA, the CDR3 is TGTGCCACCAGCAGAGATAGGCAGTCTGAAAAACTGTTTTTT. Translating gives CATSRDRQSEKLFF.

This chain uses TRBV5-1 with TRBJ1-2, with 7 bases lining up with TRBD1. Germline V lookup: CDR1 SGHRS, CDR2 YFSETQ. The CDR3 runs to 13 residues. V was clipped by 4 bases and J by 4 bases; unmatched bases: 4. CDR3 sequence (DNA): TGCGCCAGCAGCCCGGGACAGCTCTATGGCTACACCTTC. Translating gives CASSPGQLYGYTF.

The CDR3: CASSLGPTLTYEQYF. CDR3 in DNA: TGTGCCAGCAGTTTAGGGCCCACTTTAACCTACGAGCAGTACTTC. The chain employs TRBV28 and TRBJ2-7; D remains unclear. The CDR3 consists of 15 residues. Germline lookup yields CDR1 MDHEN and CDR2 SYDVKM. V lost 2 bases and J 2 bases, leaving 13 bases between the germline ends.

This chain joins TRBV29-1 and TRBJ2-2; D unresolved. There are 13 residues in the CDR3. From germline, CDR1 is SQVTM and CDR2 ANQGSEA. V was shortened by 7 bases and J by 4 bases, with 13 bases between the two germline ends. The CDR3 loop reads CSATPPLTGELFF. CDR3 DNA sequence: TGCAGCGCGACGCCCCCCCTCACCGGGGAGCTGTTTTTT.

V is TRBV16 and J is TRBJ2-1; 8 bases align to TRBD1. V was clipped by 4 bases and J by 5 bases; unmatched bases: 4. In germline, CDR1 is KGHSY, CDR2 FQNENV. There are 14 residues in the CDR3. The CDR3 protein is CASSPDRVNNEQFF. CDR3 sequence (DNA): TGTGCCAGCAGCCCGGACAGGGTTAACAATGAGCAGTTCTTC. Variable domain in full (rest from reference TRBV16 and TRBJ2-1): GEEVAQTPKHLVRGEGQKAKLYCAPIKGHSYVFWYQQVLKNEFKFLISFQNENVFDETGMPKERFSAKCLPNSPCSLEIQATKLEDSAVYFCASSPDRVNNEQFFGPGTRLTVL.

In its sample, this clone was seen a few times. V is TRBV6-6 and J is TRBJ1-2; D gene unclear. CDR3 length: 13 residues. The germline V gene encodes CDR1 MNHNY and CDR2 SVGAGI (reference sequence). Deletions cut 4 bases from V and 7 bases from J, with 13 bases between. The CDR3 sequence: CASSSDTTGGYTF. CDR3 DNA sequence: TGTGCCAGCAGTTCTGACACAACGGGTGGCTACACCTTC.

This clone was seen just once. CDR3 nucleotide sequence: TGTGCCACCAGCACAGGGACAGCGAATAATTCACCCCTCCACTTT. Its protein is CATSTGTANNSPLHF. The chain is built from TRBV15 and TRBJ1-6, with TRBD1 identical over 7 bases. This CDR3 has 15 residues. V dropped 4 bases and J dropped 5; count of bases not matched to a gene: 5. The germline V gene has CDR1 LNHNV and CDR2 YYDKDF (reference sequence).

The rearrangement uses TRBV7-3 and TRBJ2-7; a weak D match, TRBD2 (7 bases). The CDR3 is made up of 17 amino acids. V shed 0 bases and J shed 5 bases, with 20 bases lying between them. Germline CDR1 SGHTA, CDR2 FQGTGA. CDR3 amino acids: CASSLTFSGGALNEQYF. The DNA of the CDR3 is TGTGCCAGCAGCTTAACATTTTCGGGGGGCGCGCTTAACGAGCAGTACTTC. The complete variable domain, with remaining parts taken from reference TRBV7-3 and TRBJ2-7, reads GAGVSQTPSNKVTEKGKYVELRCDPISGHTALYWYRQSLGQGPEFLIYFQGTGAADDSGLPNDRFFAVRPEGSVSTLKIQRTERGDSAVYLCASSLTFSGGALNEQYFGPGTRLTVT.

V gene TRBV11-1 combines with J gene TRBJ2-1, with TRBD2 identical over 10 bases. The germline gives CDR1 SGHAT, CDR2 FQDESV (reference sequence). This CDR3 has 13 residues. The V gene end was trimmed by 5 bases and the J gene end by 13 bases; junction bases not matched to a gene: 8. This chain's CDR3 is CASSRAGGRAQFF. The DNA of the CDR3 is TGTGCCAGCAGCCGAGCGGGGGGGAGGGCCCAGTTCTTC.

The chain combines TRBV11-2 with TRBJ2-3, with D unresolved. CDR1 SGHAT and CDR2 FQNNGV come from the germline V gene. V was shortened by 0 bases and J by 8 bases, with 9 bases between the two germline ends. The CDR3 covers 13 residues. CDR3: CASSLDRWGTQYF. The CDR3 DNA follows: TGTGCCAGCAGCTTAGATCGATGGGGTACGCAGTATTTT.

V gene TRBV6-1 combines with J gene TRBJ2-1, with 9 bases that match TRBD2. The germline gives CDR1 MNHNS, CDR2 SASEGT. The CDR3 totals 14 residues. V was clipped by 6 bases and J by 6 bases; unmatched bases: 6. CDR3 DNA sequence: TGTGCCAGCAGCGTTAGCGGGAGCATCAATGAGCAGTTCTTC. This encodes CASSVSGSINEQFF.

The CDR3 bases are TGTGCCAGCAGCCCAGGGAGGATGAGTTTGAACACTGAAGCTTTCTTT. Its translation: CASSPGRMSLNTEAFF. The J gene is TRBJ1-1, the V gene TRBV5-6, with D perhaps TRBD1 (5 bases). The CDR3 has 16 amino acids. CDR1 is SGHDT, CDR2 YYEEEE, per germline. Trimming shortened V by 4 bases and J by 0 bases, and 16 bases separated the two germline ends.

The chain carries TRBV28 and TRBJ2-2, with D unresolved. Germline-derived CDR1 and CDR2 are MDHEN and SYDVKM. The CDR3 covers 15 residues. Trimming pared 8 bases from V and 7 bases from J, leaving 20 bases between. CDR3 sequence reads: CASLTSSYRGGELFF. CDR3 DNA: TGTGCCAGCTTGACATCCTCTTACCGCGGCGGGGAGCTGTTTTTT.